The next 8 T cell receptor beta chains were all read from a single sample in a study of T cell responses to AZD1222 COVID-19 vaccine. TCRdb's copy holds only in-frame clones and misses some; the assay was immunoSEQ multiplex PCR. In the table there are some 96,000 clones, 88% of which are singletons. The sequencing here drew on peripheral blood, taken 28 days after the second AZD1222 dose. These receptors were taken from an adult who received the AZD1222 COVID-19 vaccine.

The V and J genes are TRBV7-6 and TRBJ1-1; 10 bases align to TRBD1. The CDR3 sequence is 12 residues long. The germline V gene encodes CDR1 SGHVS and CDR2 FNYEAQ. Trimming cost V 8 bases and J 4 bases; bases outside gene matches: 1. CDR3 sequence: CASRTGGTEAFF. DNA for the CDR3: TGTGCCAGCCGGACAGGGGGCACTGAAGCTTTCTTT.

As concerns this clone: Germline is not matched at one junction end, which may reflect a read error. V and J are TRBV6-6 and TRBJ1-2; 9 bases are shared with TRBD1. Germline values: CDR1 MNHNY, CDR2 SVGAGI (reference sequence). The CDR3 has 14 amino acids. This chain's CDR3 is CASSSPTGGRFPHF. As DNA, the CDR3 is TGTGCCAGCAGTTCACCGACAGGGGGACGATTTCCCCACTTC.

The chain combines TRBV6-5 with TRBJ1-5; no clear D. The CDR3 consists of 13 residues. V was trimmed by 6 bases and J by 6 bases, leaving 12 bases between them. Per the germline V gene, CDR1 is MNHEY and CDR2 is SVGAGI. DNA of the CDR3: TGTGCCAGCAGCGACCGACCCCCTCAGCCCCAGCATTTT. Its protein product is CASSDRPPQPQHF.

V gene TRBV28 combines with J gene TRBJ1-4; a possible D gene is TRBD1 (5 bases). The CDR3 consists of 16 residues. Per the germline V gene, CDR1 is MDHEN and CDR2 is SYDVKM. V was shortened by 6 bases and J by 8 bases, with 22 bases between the two germline ends. This chain's CDR3 is CASSLSIQGEKEKLFF. The CDR3, as DNA: TGTGCCAGCAGCCTCTCTATTCAGGGTGAGAAGGAAAAACTGTTTTTT.

This clone was found a few times. The chain uses TRBV3-1 (or the pseudogene TRBV3-2) and TRBJ2-5; D is unclear. The V gene's germline CDR1 is LGHDT and CDR2 YNNKEL (reference sequence). The CDR3 runs 11 residues. Deletions cut 4 bases from V and 5 bases from J, with 5 bases between. The CDR3 loop reads CASSRWETQYF. DNA for the CDR3: TGTGCCAGCAGCCGGTGGGAGACCCAGTACTTC.

This chain joins TRBV19 and TRBJ1-1; 7 nucleotides agree with TRBD1. The germline V gene has CDR1 LNHDA and CDR2 SQIVND (reference sequence). This CDR3 has 14 residues. V shed 6 bases and J 1 base; nucleotides not matched to a gene: 5. CDR3 sequence reads: CASRLQGRNTEAFF. In DNA, the CDR3 is TGTGCCAGTAGGCTACAGGGGCGGAACACTGAAGCTTTCTTT.

This chain connects TRBV29-1 to TRBJ2-7; D not resolved. The germline V and J ends were trimmed by 2 bases and 6 bases, with 8 bases remaining between them. The length of the CDR3 is 11 residues. The germline gives CDR1 SQVTM, CDR2 ANQGSEA. CDR3 residues: CSVETVREQYF. CDR3 in DNA: TGCAGCGTTGAAACTGTACGCGAGCAGTACTTC.

The rearrangement joins TRBV18 to TRBJ2-5, with D uncertain. The V and J ends lost 3 bases and 2 bases respectively, with 10 bases between them. Germline lookup yields CDR1 KGHSH and CDR2 LQKENI. The CDR3 contains 14 residues. The CDR3 loop is CASSPRSAQETQYF. In DNA, the CDR3 is TGTGCCAGCTCACCGAGGTCCGCTCAAGAGACCCAGTACTTC.